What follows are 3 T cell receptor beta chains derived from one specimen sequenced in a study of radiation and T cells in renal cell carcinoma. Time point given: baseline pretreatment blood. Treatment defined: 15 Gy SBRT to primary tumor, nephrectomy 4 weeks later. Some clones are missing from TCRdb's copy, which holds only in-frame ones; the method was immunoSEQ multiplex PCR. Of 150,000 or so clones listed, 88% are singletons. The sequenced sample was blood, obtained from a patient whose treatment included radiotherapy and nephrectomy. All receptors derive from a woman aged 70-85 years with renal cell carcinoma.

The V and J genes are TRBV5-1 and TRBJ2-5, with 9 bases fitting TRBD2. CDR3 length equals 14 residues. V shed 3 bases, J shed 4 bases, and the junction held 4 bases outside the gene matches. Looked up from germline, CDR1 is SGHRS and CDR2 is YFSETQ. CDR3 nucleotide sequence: TGCGCCAGCAGCTCAGCTAGCGGGGTAGAGACCCAGTACTTC. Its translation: CASSSASGVETQYF.

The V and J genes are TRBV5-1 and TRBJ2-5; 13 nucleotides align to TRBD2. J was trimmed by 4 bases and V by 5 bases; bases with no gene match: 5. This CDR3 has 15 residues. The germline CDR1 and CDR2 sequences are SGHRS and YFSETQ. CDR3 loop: CASSTSGGALETQYF. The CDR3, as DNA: TGCGCCAGCAGTACTAGCGGGGGGGCATTAGAGACCCAGTACTTC. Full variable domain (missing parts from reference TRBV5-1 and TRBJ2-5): KAGVTQTPRYLIKTRGQQVTLSCSPISGHRSVSWYQQTPGQGLQFLFEYFSETQRNKGNFPGRFSGRQFSNSRSEMNVSTLELGDSALYLCASSTSGGALETQYFGPGTRLLVL.

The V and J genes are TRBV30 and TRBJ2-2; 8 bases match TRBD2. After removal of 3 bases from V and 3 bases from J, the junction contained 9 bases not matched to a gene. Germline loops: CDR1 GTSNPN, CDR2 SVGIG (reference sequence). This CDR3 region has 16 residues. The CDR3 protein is CAWRPPGTRYTGELFF. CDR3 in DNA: TGTGCCTGGAGGCCACCCGGGACTAGATACACCGGGGAGCTGTTTTTT.